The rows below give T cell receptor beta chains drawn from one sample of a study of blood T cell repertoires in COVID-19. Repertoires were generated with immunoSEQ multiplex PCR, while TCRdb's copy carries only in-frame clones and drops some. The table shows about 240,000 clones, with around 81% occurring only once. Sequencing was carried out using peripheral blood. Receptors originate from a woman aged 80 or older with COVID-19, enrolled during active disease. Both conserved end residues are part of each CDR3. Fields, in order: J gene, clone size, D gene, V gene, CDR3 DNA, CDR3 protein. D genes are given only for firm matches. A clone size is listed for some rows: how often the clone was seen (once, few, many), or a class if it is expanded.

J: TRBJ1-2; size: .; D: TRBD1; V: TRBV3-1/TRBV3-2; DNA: TGTGCCAGCAGTCTAGAACAGGACAGGCATGGCTACACCTTC; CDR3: CASSLEQDRHGYTF
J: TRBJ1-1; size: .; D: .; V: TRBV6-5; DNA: TGTGCCAGCAGTTACTCCCTCTCCCGGGCCCCCGGAGGGGCTTTCTTT; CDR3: CASSYSLSRAPGGAFF
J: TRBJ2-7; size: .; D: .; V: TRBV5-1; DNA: TGCGCCAGCAGCTTTACAGGGCTTGGCGAGCAGTACTTC; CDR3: CASSFTGLGEQYF
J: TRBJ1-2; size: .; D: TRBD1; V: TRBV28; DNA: TGTGCCAGCAGTATTACCGGGACAGGGGGGCATGGCTACACCTTC; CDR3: CASSITGTGGHGYTF
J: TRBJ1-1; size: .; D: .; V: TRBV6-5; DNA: TGTGCCACCCACCGGGGTGAAGCTTTCTTT; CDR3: CATHRGEAFF
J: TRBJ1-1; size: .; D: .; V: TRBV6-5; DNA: TGTGCCAGCAGTTACGAGAAGAACACTGAAGCTTTCTTT; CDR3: CASSYEKNTEAFF
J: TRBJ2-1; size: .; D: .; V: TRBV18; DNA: TGTGCCAGCTCACCAGGACGACAGACGAATGAGCAGTTCTTC; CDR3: CASSPGRQTNEQFF
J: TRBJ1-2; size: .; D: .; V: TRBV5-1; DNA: TGCGCCAGCAGCACAGGACAGAACTATGGCTACACCTTC; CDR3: CASSTGQNYGYTF
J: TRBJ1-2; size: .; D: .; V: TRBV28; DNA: TGTGCCAGCAGTTCGAGCGGAGCTAGCTACACCTTC; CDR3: CASSSSGASYTF
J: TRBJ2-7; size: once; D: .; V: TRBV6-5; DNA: TGTGCCAGCAGAACGACAGTCTCCTACGAGCAGTACTTC; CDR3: CASRTTVSYEQYF
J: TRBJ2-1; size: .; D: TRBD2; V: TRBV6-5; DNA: TGTGCCAGCAGAGTCGGGGGGGCCGACTACAATGAGCAGTTCTTC; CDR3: CASRVGGADYNEQFF
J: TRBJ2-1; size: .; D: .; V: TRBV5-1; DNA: TGCGCCAGCAGCTTGGATCGGTTTGAGCGGGATGAGCAGTTCTTC; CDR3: CASSLDRFERDEQFF
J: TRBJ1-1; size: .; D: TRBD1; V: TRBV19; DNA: TGTGCCAGTTTCCCTTTAACCGGACAGGGGAACACTGAAGCTTTCTTT; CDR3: CASFPLTGQGNTEAFF
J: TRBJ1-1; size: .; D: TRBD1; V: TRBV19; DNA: TGTGCCAGTACAGGAAAGGGGGCCTGGGACACTGAAGCTTTCTTT; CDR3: CASTGKGAWDTEAFF
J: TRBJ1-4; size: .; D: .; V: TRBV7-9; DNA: TGTGCCAGCAGCTTAGCAGGGGCTAATGAAAAACTGTTTTTT; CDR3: CASSLAGANEKLFF
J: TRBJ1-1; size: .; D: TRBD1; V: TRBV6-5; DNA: TGTGCCAGCAGTCGACCACAGGGGGCGAGCACTGAAGCTTTCTTT; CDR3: CASSRPQGASTEAFF
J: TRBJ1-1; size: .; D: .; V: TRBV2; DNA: TGTGCCAGCACCCCGGGTGGTGGCCCAAGGGGAGCTTTCTTT; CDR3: CASTPGGGPRGAFF
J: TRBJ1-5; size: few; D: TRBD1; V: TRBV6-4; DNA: TGTGCCAGCAGTGACAGGGGGCAGACTAATTATCAGCCCCAGCATTTT; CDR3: CASSDRGQTNYQPQHF
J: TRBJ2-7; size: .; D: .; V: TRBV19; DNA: TGTGCCAGTAGTATAGTCGACAGCTACGAGCAGTACTTC; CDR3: CASSIVDSYEQYF
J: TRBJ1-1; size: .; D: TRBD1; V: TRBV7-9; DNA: TGTGCCAGCAGCTTAACCGGGACAGGGGGCTCTCGTATGAACACTGAAGCTTTCTTT; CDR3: CASSLTGTGGSRMNTEAFF
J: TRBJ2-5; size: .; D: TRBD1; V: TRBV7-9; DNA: TGTGCCAGCAGCCCGGGACAGGGGATACAAGAGACCCAGTACTTC; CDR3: CASSPGQGIQETQYF
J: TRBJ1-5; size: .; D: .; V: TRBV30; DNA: TGTGCCTGGAGTAGCAGGGGTGGCAATCAGCCCCAGCATTTT; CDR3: CAWSSRGGNQPQHF
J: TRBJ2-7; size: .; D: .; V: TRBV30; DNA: TGTGCCTGGAGTCAAAGCGAGGAGCAGTACTTC; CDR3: CAWSQSEEQYF
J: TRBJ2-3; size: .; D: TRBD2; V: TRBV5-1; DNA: TGCGCCAGCAGCTTGAAACTAGCGGGAGTTGCAGATACGCAGTATTTT; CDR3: CASSLKLAGVADTQYF
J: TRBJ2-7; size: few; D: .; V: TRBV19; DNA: TGTGCCAGTAGTTCAACCCCGGACGCGACTAGACACGAGCAGTACTTC; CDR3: CASSSTPDATRHEQYF
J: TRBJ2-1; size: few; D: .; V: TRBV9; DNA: TGTGCCAGCAGCGTAGGCCCTACCTACAATGAGCAGTTCTTC; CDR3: CASSVGPTYNEQFF
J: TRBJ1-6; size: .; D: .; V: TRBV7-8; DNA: TGTGCCAGCAGCCCGAGTACGGGTAGGAATAATTCACCCCTCCACTTT; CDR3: CASSPSTGRNNSPLHF
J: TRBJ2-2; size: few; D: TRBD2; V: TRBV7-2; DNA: TGTGCCAGCAGCTTAGCGAGCCCTAGCGGGGGATGGGGAGGGGAGCTGTTTTTT; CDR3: CASSLASPSGGWGGELFF
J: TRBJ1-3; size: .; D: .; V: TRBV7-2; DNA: TGTGCCAGCAGCTTAGCTGGGCCCTCTGGAAACACCATATATTTT; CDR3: CASSLAGPSGNTIYF
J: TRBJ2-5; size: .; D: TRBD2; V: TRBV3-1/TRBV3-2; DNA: TGTGCCAGCAGCCCTCAGCGGGGGGGCTTTAAGACCCAGTACTTC; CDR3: CASSPQRGGFKTQYF
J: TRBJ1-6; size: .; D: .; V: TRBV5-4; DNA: TGTGCCAGCAGACGATCGAGCTCCTATAATTCACCCCTCCACTTT; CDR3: CASRRSSSYNSPLHF
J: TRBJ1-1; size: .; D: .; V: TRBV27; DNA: TGTGCCAGCAGTCCCAGGGAGAACACTGAAGCTTTCTTT; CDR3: CASSPRENTEAFF
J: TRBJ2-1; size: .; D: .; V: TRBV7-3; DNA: TGTGCCAGCAGCTTAACTGGGTTTACCTCTAGCTCCTACAATGAGCAGTTCTTC; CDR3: CASSLTGFTSSSYNEQFF
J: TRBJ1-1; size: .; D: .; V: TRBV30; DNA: TGTGCCTGGAGCAACAGATTTGAAGCTTTCTTT; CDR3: CAWSNRFEAFF
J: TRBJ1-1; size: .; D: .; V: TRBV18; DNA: TGTGCCAGCTCACCCTCTCTGAACACTGAAGCTTTCTTT; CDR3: CASSPSLNTEAFF
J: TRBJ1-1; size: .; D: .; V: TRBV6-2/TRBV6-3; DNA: TGTGCCAGCAGCCAACAGGGTTTCACTGAAGCTTTCTTT; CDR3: CASSQQGFTEAFF
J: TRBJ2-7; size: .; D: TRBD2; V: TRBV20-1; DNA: TGCAGTGCTAGTATTAGCGGGAACTACTGGGAGCAGTACTTC; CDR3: CSASISGNYWEQYF
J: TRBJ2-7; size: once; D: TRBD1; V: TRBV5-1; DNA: TGCGCCAGCAGCTTGAGGGATAACAGGGGTGGACTCTACGAGCAGTACTTC; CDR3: CASSLRDNRGGLYEQYF
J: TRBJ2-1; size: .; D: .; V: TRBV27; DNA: TGTGCCAGCAGTATAATGGGACAGCGGGTGAATGAGCAGTTCTTC; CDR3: CASSIMGQRVNEQFF
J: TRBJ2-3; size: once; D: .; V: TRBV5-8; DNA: TGTGCCAGCAGCCCCTTGAGGGTTGGCACGCAGTATTTT; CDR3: CASSPLRVGTQYF
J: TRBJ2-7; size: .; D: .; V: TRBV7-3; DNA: TGTGCCAGCAGCCTCGGACCACAGGGCTACGAGCAGTACTTC; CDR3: CASSLGPQGYEQYF
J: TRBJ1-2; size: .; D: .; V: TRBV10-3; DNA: TGTGCCATCAGTGCAAGGGAGGACTATGGCTACACCTTC; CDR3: CAISAREDYGYTF
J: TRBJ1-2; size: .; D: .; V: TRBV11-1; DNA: TGTGCCAGCAGCTTAGAAGAGGACTATGGCTACACCTTC; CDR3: CASSLEEDYGYTF
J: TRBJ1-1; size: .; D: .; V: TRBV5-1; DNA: TGCGCCAGCAGCTTGGGGACAGCAAACGAAGCTTTCTTT; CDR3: CASSLGTANEAFF
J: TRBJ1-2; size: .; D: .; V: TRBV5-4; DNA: TGTGCCAGCACCCCCCGGTCAGACACTAACTATGGCTACACCTTC; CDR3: CASTPRSDTNYGYTF
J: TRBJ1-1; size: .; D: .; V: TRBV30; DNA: TGTGCCTGGAGTGGGACGCCGGGGACTGAAGCTTTCTTT; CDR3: CAWSGTPGTEAFF
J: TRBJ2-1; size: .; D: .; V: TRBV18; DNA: TGTGCCACCTCTACGCGGGTCAGCTCCTACAATGAGCAGTTCTTC; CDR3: CATSTRVSSYNEQFF
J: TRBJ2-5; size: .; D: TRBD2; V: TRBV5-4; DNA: TGTGCCAGCAGGCCCGGGACTAGCGAGGAGACCCAGTACTTC; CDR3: CASRPGTSEETQYF